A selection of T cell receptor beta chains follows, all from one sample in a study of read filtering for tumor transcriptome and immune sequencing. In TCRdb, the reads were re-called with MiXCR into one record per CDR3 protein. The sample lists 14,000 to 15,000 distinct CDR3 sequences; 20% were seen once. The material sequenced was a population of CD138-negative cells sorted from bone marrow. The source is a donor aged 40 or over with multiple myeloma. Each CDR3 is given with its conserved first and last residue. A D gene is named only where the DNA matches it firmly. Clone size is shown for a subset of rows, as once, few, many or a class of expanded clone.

TGTGCCAGCAGCTTTGACGGACGGGGGGTGGCTTTCTTT	CASSFDGRGVAFF	TRBJ1-1	TRBV7-9	.	few
TGTGCCAGCAGACCCCACCTAGCAAACAATGAGCAGTTCTTC	CASRPHLANNEQFF	TRBJ2-1	TRBV6-2/TRBV6-3	.	many
TGTGCCAGCAGCCTGGATAATTCACCCCTCCACTTT	CASSLDNSPLHF	TRBJ1-6	TRBV7-9	.	many
TGTGCCAGCACTCAGGACAGGGGCGAGCAGTACTTC	CASTQDRGEQYF	TRBJ2-7	TRBV6-1	TRBD1	many
TGCAGCGTTGCCGGGACTAGCGGGAGGAGGGATCATGAGCAGTTCTTC	CSVAGTSGRRDHEQFF	TRBJ2-1	TRBV29-1	TRBD2	many
TGTGCCAGCAGCGTGGAGGGAGAGGCTTTCTTT	CASSVEGEAFF	TRBJ1-1	TRBV9	.	.
TGTGCTAGTGGTTGGGGGGGGATTAGGTGCACTGAAGCTTTCTTT	CASGWGGIRCTEAFF	TRBJ1-1	TRBV12-5	.	.
TGTGCCAGCAGTTTCTGGGGGGACAATGAGCAGTTCTTC	CASSFWGDNEQFF	TRBJ2-1	TRBV27	.	many
TGTGCCAGCAGTTTGATACAGGATAAGACTGAAGCTTTCTTT	CASSLIQDKTEAFF	TRBJ1-1	TRBV12-3/TRBV12-4	.	many
TGTGCCAGCAGCCTTGGACTAGCGGGACGGAATGAGCAGTTCTTC	CASSLGLAGRNEQFF	TRBJ2-1	TRBV3-1	TRBD2	many
TGTGCCAGCAGTCTACAAGACAGGGTCCGAGGGAGATACGAGCAGTACTTC	CASSLQDRVRGRYEQYF	TRBJ2-7	TRBV28	TRBD1	.
TGTGCCAGCAGGGGGACCGAGACCTACAATGAGCAGTTCTTC	CASRGTETYNEQFF	TRBJ2-1	TRBV12-3/TRBV12-4	.	few
TGTGCCAGCAGCGAAAGTGCGGGAGGTTGGTACAATGAGCAGTTCTTC	CASSESAGGWYNEQFF	TRBJ2-1	TRBV2	TRBD2	medium-sized
TGCGCCAGCAGTACGATTCCGGCCCAATCTGGAAACACCATATATTTT	CASSTIPAQSGNTIYF	TRBJ1-3	TRBV5-1	.	.
TGTGCCAGCAGCTTTAGACAGGGGACGAATTCACCCCTCCACTTT	CASSFRQGTNSPLHF	TRBJ1-6	TRBV7-2	TRBD1	many
TGTGCCAGCAGTGAAACACCGGGATTACGCACAGATACGCAGTATTTT	CASSETPGLRTDTQYF	TRBJ2-3	TRBV6-1	.	many
TGTGCCTGGAGATACGGGGGCAGGGGATCGACCGGGGAGCTGTTTTTT	CAWRYGGRGSTGELFF	TRBJ2-2	TRBV30	.	many
TGTGCCAGCAGCTTGAGGGGGACCAATAACTACGAGCAGTACTTC	CASSLRGTNNYEQYF	TRBJ2-7	TRBV5-8	.	many
TGCAGTGCTAATGGACAGGAATGGAGGCAGAGCACAGATACGCAGTATTTT	CSANGQEWRQSTDTQYF	TRBJ2-3	TRBV20-1	TRBD1	few
TGTGCCACCAGTGATGAAGACAGTAGGGAAGCTTTCTTT	CATSDEDSREAFF	TRBJ1-1	TRBV24-1	.	many
TGTGCCAGCAGTAGCGGGACTCTGACCTACGAGCAGTACTTC	CASSSGTLTYEQYF	TRBJ2-7	TRBV28	TRBD2	.
TGTGCCAGCTCTCTAACGACCGGGACAGACTTAGTTGGGGCCAACGTCCTGACTTTC	CASSLTTGTDLVGANVLTF	TRBJ2-6	TRBV18	TRBD1	.
TGTGCCAGTAGTATTAGCACAGGGGTACCCTACAATGAGCAGTTCTTC	CASSISTGVPYNEQFF	TRBJ2-1	TRBV19	TRBD1	few
TGTGCCAGCATCTCCCGGGTGAGGGACACTGAAGCTTTCTTT	CASISRVRDTEAFF	TRBJ1-1	TRBV2	.	many
TGTGCCACCAGCAGAGAGGGACAGCGGACCGGGGAGCTGTTTTTT	CATSREGQRTGELFF	TRBJ2-2	TRBV15	TRBD1	.
TGCAGCGTTGCCCGACAGGGCGCGGCTGAAGCTTTCTTT	CSVARQGAAEAFF	TRBJ1-1	TRBV29-1	TRBD1	few
TGCAGCGTTGAACTAGCGTCCAAAGAGACCCAGTGCTTC	CSVELASKETQCF	TRBJ2-5	TRBV29-1	.	.
TGCAGTGCTAGAGGAAATAGCGGGGGGAGCTCCTACAATGAGCAGTTCTTC	CSARGNSGGSSYNEQFF	TRBJ2-1	TRBV20-1	TRBD2	many
TGTGCCAGCAGTTTATCCCCCAGCGGGTCGCGGAAGACCCAGTACTTC	CASSLSPSGSRKTQYF	TRBJ2-5	TRBV28	.	many
TGCAGCGCGCCGGGACGGGGGAGCGGTCAGCCCCAGCATTTT	CSAPGRGSGQPQHF	TRBJ1-5	TRBV29-1	.	.
TGTGCCAGCAGCTTCGGGGGAGGAAGGTACAATGAGCAGTTCTTC	CASSFGGGRYNEQFF	TRBJ2-1	TRBV7-9	.	many
TGTGCCAGCAGCAGCAGGGCAACTAATGAAAAACTGTTTTTT	CASSSRATNEKLFF	TRBJ1-4	TRBV28	.	many
TGCGCCAGCAGCCAAGAAAAGAGGCAGGGCATGGAAGCTTTCTTT	CASSQEKRQGMEAFF	TRBJ1-1	TRBV4-1	.	.
TGTGCCAGCAGCCGAGACAGGATACAAGAGACCCAGTACTTC	CASSRDRIQETQYF	TRBJ2-5	TRBV12-3/TRBV12-4	.	many
TGCAGTGCTAGTCTGGCCGGTAGCGTCTACGAGCAGTACTTC	CSASLAGSVYEQYF	TRBJ2-7	TRBV20-1	.	many
TGCAGCGTTGTGACGGCAAACTATGGCTACACCTTC	CSVVTANYGYTF	TRBJ1-2	TRBV29-1	.	.
TGTGCCAGCAGCCCGACGACAGACACTGAAGCTTTCTTT	CASSPTTDTEAFF	TRBJ1-1	TRBV11-2	.	.
TGTGCCAGTAGTAGCCCCCTCCGGGGGGCACACAATGAGCAGTTCTTC	CASSSPLRGAHNEQFF	TRBJ2-1	TRBV19	.	few
TGTGCCAGCAGCCCGACGTGGGGGGGGGGCGCGGAGACCCAGTACTTC	CASSPTWGGGAETQYF	TRBJ2-5	TRBV7-6	.	few
TGCGCCAGCGGATCGTGGCAGGGTATGGATGAGCAGTTCTTC	CASGSWQGMDEQFF	TRBJ2-1	TRBV5-1	.	many
TGCGCCAGCAGCCAGGAATTTCTTGGACAGGGGTCCTACAATGAGCAGTTCTTC	CASSQEFLGQGSYNEQFF	TRBJ2-1	TRBV4-1	TRBD1	.
TGCAGCGTTGATAAAGGGGCTCGGGATACGCAGTATTTT	CSVDKGARDTQYF	TRBJ2-3	TRBV29-1	.	.
TGTGCCGGAAAAACTGGCGGGGGCCATGAGCAGTTCTTC	CAGKTGGGHEQFF	TRBJ2-1	TRBV2	.	.
TGTGCCAGCTCACCCGCATCAGCGGAAGAGACCCAGTACTTC	CASSPASAEETQYF	TRBJ2-5	TRBV18	.	many